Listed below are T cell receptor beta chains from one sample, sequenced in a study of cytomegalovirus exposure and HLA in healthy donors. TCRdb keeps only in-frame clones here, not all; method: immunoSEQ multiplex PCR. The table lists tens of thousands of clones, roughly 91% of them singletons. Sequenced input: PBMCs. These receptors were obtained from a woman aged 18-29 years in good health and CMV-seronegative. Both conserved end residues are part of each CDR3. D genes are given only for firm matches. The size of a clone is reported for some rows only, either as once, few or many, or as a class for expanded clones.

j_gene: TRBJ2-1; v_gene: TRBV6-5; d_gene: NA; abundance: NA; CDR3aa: CASRVFSSYNEQFF; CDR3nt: TGTGCCAGCAGGGTTTTCAGCTCCTACAATGAGCAGTTCTTC
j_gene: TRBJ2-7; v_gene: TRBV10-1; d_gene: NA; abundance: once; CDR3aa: CASSERRYDRNSSYEQYF; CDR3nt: TGCGCCAGCAGTGAAAGGAGGTACGACAGGAACTCCTCCTACGAGCAGTACTTC
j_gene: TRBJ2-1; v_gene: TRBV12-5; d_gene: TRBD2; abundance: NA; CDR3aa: CASGLVLSGRGNEQFF; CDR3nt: TGTGCTAGTGGTTTGGTACTAAGCGGGAGAGGCAATGAGCAGTTCTTC
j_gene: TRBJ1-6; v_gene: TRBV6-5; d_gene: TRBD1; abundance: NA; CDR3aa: CASSYSGTGDSPLHF; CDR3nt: TGTGCCAGCAGTTACTCCGGGACAGGGGATTCACCCCTCCACTTT
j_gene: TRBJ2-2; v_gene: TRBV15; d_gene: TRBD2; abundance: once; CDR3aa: CATLGTSDSNTGELFF; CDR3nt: TGTGCCACCCTAGGGACTAGCGACTCGAACACCGGGGAGCTGTTTTTT
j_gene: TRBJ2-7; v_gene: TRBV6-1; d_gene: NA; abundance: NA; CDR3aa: CASNRYYEQYF; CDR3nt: TGTGCCAGCAATCGGTACTACGAGCAGTACTTC
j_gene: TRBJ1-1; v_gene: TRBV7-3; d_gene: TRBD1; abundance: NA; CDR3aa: CASSIGQGIITEAFF; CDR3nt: TGTGCCAGCAGCATCGGACAGGGTATTATCACTGAAGCTTTCTTT
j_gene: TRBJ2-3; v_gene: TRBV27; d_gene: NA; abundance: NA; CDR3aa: CASSLQGRTDTQYF; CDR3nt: TGTGCCAGCAGCTTACAGGGTAGAACAGATACGCAGTATTTT
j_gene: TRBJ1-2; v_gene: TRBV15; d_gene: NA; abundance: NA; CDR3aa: CATSRERAANYGYTF; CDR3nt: TGTGCCACCAGCAGAGAGAGGGCAGCTAACTATGGCTACACCTTC
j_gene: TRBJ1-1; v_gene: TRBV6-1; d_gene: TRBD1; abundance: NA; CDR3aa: CASREQGRNTEAFF; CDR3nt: TGTGCCAGCAGAGAACAGGGGAGAAACACTGAAGCTTTCTTT
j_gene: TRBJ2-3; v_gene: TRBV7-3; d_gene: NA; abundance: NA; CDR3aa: CASALTGTSTDTQYF; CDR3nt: TGTGCCAGCGCCCTTACAGGTACTAGCACAGATACGCAGTATTTT
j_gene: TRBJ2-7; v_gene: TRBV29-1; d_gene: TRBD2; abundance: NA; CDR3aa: CSGGTTPTKQYF; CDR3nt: TGCAGCGGCGGGACTACTCCTACGAAGCAGTACTTC
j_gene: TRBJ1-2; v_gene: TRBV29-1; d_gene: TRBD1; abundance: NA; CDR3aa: CSAGSGGTADFYGYTF; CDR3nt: TGCAGCGCTGGATCGGGTGGGACAGCCGATTTCTATGGCTACACCTTC